A single sample is the source of the 6 T cell receptor beta chains below, sequenced in a study of shared clonotypes between healthy human individuals. Sequencing used immunoSEQ multiplex PCR; TCRdb keeps in-frame clones, though not all of them. The sample has about 1.1 million clones, approximately 77% seen once. Sequencing was done on a sample of memory CD4+ T cells from PBMCs. Noted subset: CD45RA-negative fraction. These receptors were collected from a man between 18 and 29 years old in good health. Some clones in this sample may be carry-over from other donors' samples.

The chain combines TRBV15 with TRBJ1-1; D might be TRBD1 (6 bases). CDR1 and CDR2 (germline): LNHNV, YYDKDF (reference sequence). The CDR3 spans 15 residues. V was trimmed by 0 bases and J by 4 bases, leaving 12 bases between them. This chain's CDR3 is CATSRDPGAATEAFF. The CDR3 DNA is TGTGCCACCAGCAGAGATCCGGGGGCAGCCACTGAAGCTTTCTTT.

The chain links TRBV27 to TRBJ1-2; D remains ambiguous. The germline V gene has CDR1 MNHEY and CDR2 SMNVEV (reference sequence). The CDR3 totals 17 residues. Between the trimmed V and J ends, which lost 5 bases and 1 base, there was a span of 20 bases. This chain's CDR3 is CASSPRAATVFNYGYTF. The CDR3 region has the DNA TGTGCCAGCAGTCCCCGAGCCGCCACCGTTTTTAACTATGGCTACACCTTC.

The V and J genes are TRBV5-1 and TRBJ2-5; a possible D gene is TRBD2 (6 bases). Germline V gene data show CDR1 as SGHRS and CDR2 as YFSETQ. This CDR3 region has 15 residues. V shed 6 bases and J shed 0 bases, with 15 bases lying between them. The CDR3 protein is CASTFAGMYQETQYF. As DNA, the CDR3 is TGCGCCAGCACCTTCGCGGGAATGTACCAAGAGACCCAGTACTTC.

This chain uses TRBV9 with TRBJ2-7; no clear D gene. The V and J ends lost 3 bases and 5 bases respectively, with 21 bases between them. The CDR3 loop spans 16 amino acids. CDR1 is SGDLS and CDR2 is YYNGEE in the germline V gene. The CDR3 here is CASSAGSDPSSNEQYF. The CDR3 region has the DNA TGTGCCAGCAGCGCTGGCTCGGACCCCTCTTCAAACGAGCAGTACTTC.

This rearrangement joins TRBV6-6 to TRBJ2-3; no reliable D call. The assigned J gene may be wrong: the sequence end matches TRBJ1-5 better. This CDR3 has 14 residues. Germline CDR1 is MNHNY and CDR2 is SVGAGI (reference sequence). The CDR3 is CASSYGSNTDTQHF. The CDR3 DNA follows: TGTGCCAGCAGTTACGGCAGCAACACAGATACGCAGCATTTT.

In this sample, this clone turned up once. V and J are TRBV28 and TRBJ2-5, with 13 bases identical to TRBD2. V trimming: 5 bases; J trimming: 5 bases; junction bases outside the gene matches: 8. This CDR3 is 16 amino acids long. Germline V gives CDR1 MDHEN, CDR2 SYDVKM. In nucleotides, the CDR3 is TGTGCCAGCAGTGCCCCCGGGACTAGCGGGGCGGAGACCCAGTACTTC. Residues: CASSAPGTSGAETQYF.